A single sample is the source of the 20 T cell receptor beta chains below, sequenced in a study of blood T cell repertoires in COVID-19 (dated by TCRdb to the early 2020s). Receptor amplification or capture employed the immunoSEQ multiplex PCR assay. Sourced from immuneACCESS, this table was stored by TCRdb with only in-frame sequences that have V and J called. A share of the clones is absent; for the studies checked, an unresolved V gene accounts for under half, and the remainder has no known explanation. The sample table lists roughly 250,000 clones, 82% of them with a count of one. Around 11% of the sample rests with the top ten. The sequenced sample was peripheral blood. All receptors derive from a woman aged 60 to 75 with active or convalescent COVID-19.

The V call is TRBV6-1, the J call TRBJ1-1; the D gene is possibly TRBD1 (6 bases). The germline CDR1 and CDR2 sequences are MNHNS and SASEGT. The length of the CDR3 is 18 residues. Trimming removed 9 bases from V and 2 bases from J, with 28 bases in between. The CDR3, as DNA: TGTGCCAGGAGAGAACCGGGTGTGGGGACACAGGACAACACTGAAGCTTTCTTT. This codes for CARREPGVGTQDNTEAFF.

The sample holds a few counts of this clone. The chain joins TRBV7-6 to TRBJ2-5, with TRBD2 matching 7 bases. V dropped 0 bases and J dropped 4; count of bases not matched to a gene: 5. The CDR3 length is 15 residues. Germline loops: CDR1 SGHVS, CDR2 FNYEAQ. The CDR3 sequence is CASSLALGEGETQYF. The CDR3 DNA is TGTGCCAGCAGCTTAGCGCTTGGGGAGGGAGAGACCCAGTACTTC.

This clone appeared a few times. CDR3 protein: CASSQGETQYF. CDR3 nucleotide sequence: TGTGCCAGCAGTCAGGGGGAGACCCAGTACTTC. The J gene is TRBJ2-5, the V gene TRBV6-5; the D gene is possibly TRBD1 (6 bases). Germline CDR1 and CDR2: MNHEY and SVGAGI. There are 11 residues in the CDR3. Trimming shortened V by 5 bases and J by 5 bases, and 6 bases separated the two germline ends.

V gene TRBV25-1 combines with J gene TRBJ2-5; D gene unclear. Trimming stripped 5 bases from V and 1 base from J, with 11 bases between. CDR3 length: 14 residues. Germline CDR1 MGHDK, CDR2 SYGVNS. For the CDR3, the DNA is TGTGCCAGCAGTACGGATCGGGTCCAAGAGACCCAGTACTTC. Amino acid sequence: CASSTDRVQETQYF. The full variable domain, completed using reference TRBV25-1 and TRBJ2-5, is EADIYQTPRYLVIGTGKKITLECSQTMGHDKMYWYQQDPGMELHLIHYSYGVNSTEKGDLSSESTVSRIRTEHFPLTLESARPSHTSQYLCASSTDRVQETQYFGPGTRLLVL.

This clone was detected once. CDR3 protein: CASSPGGPRETQYF. DNA of the CDR3: TGTGCCAGCAGCCCGGGGGGGCCGCGTGAGACCCAGTACTTC. The V gene is TRBV9, the J gene TRBJ2-7; TRBD2 aligns across 8 bases. The DNA end lines up better with TRBJ2-5; the J call may be wrong. CDR1 is SGDLS, CDR2 YYNGEE, per germline. The CDR3 length is 14 residues.

The CDR3 nucleotides are TGTGCCAGCAGCACGAGACAGGGACCGGGAAACACCATATATTTT. Translated: CASSTRQGPGNTIYF. V gene TRBV7-2 combines with J gene TRBJ1-3, with TRBD1 identical over 7 bases. CDR1 SGHTA and CDR2 FQGNSA come from the germline V gene. Losses at the gene ends were 5 bases for V and 4 bases for J; bases not matched to a gene: 8. The CDR3 is 15 residues long.

The genes are TRBV7-9 and TRBJ2-2, with D unresolved. The CDR3 spans 15 residues. From germline, CDR1 is SEHNR and CDR2 FQNEAQ (reference sequence). The V end was cut by 1 base, the J end by 4 bases, with 10 bases between. CDR3 protein: CASSLVPTSTGELFF. The CDR3, as DNA: TGTGCCAGCAGCTTAGTTCCTACCTCCACCGGGGAGCTGTTTTTT.

The rearrangement joins TRBV7-2 to TRBJ1-1; a possible D gene is TRBD1 (5 bases). Trimming removed 0 bases from V and 0 bases from J, with 8 bases in between. Germline V gives CDR1 SGHTA, CDR2 FQGNSA. The CDR3 is made up of 15 amino acids. CDR3 loop: CASSLARAMNTEAFF. In nucleotides, the CDR3 is TGTGCCAGCAGCTTAGCCAGGGCCATGAACACTGAAGCTTTCTTT. The full variable domain, its missing parts supplied by reference TRBV7-2 and TRBJ1-1, is GAGVSQSPSNKVTEKGKDVELRCDPISGHTALYWYRQSLGQGLEFLIYFQGNSAPDKSGLPSDRFSAERTGGSVSTLTIQRTQQEDSAVYLCASSLARAMNTEAFFGQGTRLTVV.

This clone has a handful of counts. The chain links TRBV5-1 to TRBJ2-1, with D hard to call. The CDR3 loop spans 16 amino acids. Germline V lookup: CDR1 SGHRS, CDR2 YFSETQ. V lost 0 bases and J lost 5, with 15 bases in between. The chain's CDR3 is CASSLGKAAIDNEQFF. In DNA form, the CDR3 reads TGCGCCAGCAGCTTGGGAAAGGCGGCAATAGACAATGAGCAGTTCTTC.

This chain joins TRBV4-1 and TRBJ1-3, with D possibly TRBD1 on 6 matching bases. The CDR3 has 15 residues. Germline CDR1 is MGHRA and CDR2 is YSYEKL. Trimming left V 1 base short and J 7 bases short, with 14 bases between. CDR3 nucleotides: TGCGCCAGCAGCCAAGGAGGGACACGCAGGAACACCATATATTTT. It yields the protein CASSQGGTRRNTIYF.

The genes are TRBV6-5 and TRBJ2-7; TRBD1 is a possible D gene (5 bases). In germline, CDR1 is MNHEY, CDR2 SVGAGI. Trimming pared 6 bases from V and 2 bases from J, leaving 11 bases between. The CDR3 runs 13 residues. The CDR3 nucleotides read TGTGCCAGCAGAGAGACAGATACCTACGAGCAGTACTTC. Translation gives CASRETDTYEQYF.

The chain is built from TRBV28 and TRBJ1-2; possibly TRBD1 for D (6 bases). Germline lookup yields CDR1 MDHEN and CDR2 SYDVKM. V gave up 6 bases and J gave up 3 bases, with 8 bases separating them. This CDR3 has 12 amino acids. The DNA for the CDR3 is TGTGCCAGCAGACCAGGGGACTATGGCTACACCTTC. Protein product: CASRPGDYGYTF.

This chain connects TRBV21-1 to TRBJ1-4. TRBV21-1 is an annotated pseudogene. CDR3 length equals 15 residues. The CDR3 protein is CASSLRVPHWEKLFF. CDR3 bases: TGTGCCAGCAGTCTAAGAGTCCCCCATTGGGAAAAACTGTTTTTT.

The chain is built from TRBV6-5 and TRBJ2-1; D perhaps matches TRBD1 (6 bases). The CDR3 contains 12 residues. In germline, CDR1 is MNHEY, CDR2 SVGAGI. Trimming removed 6 bases at V and 8 bases at J, with 11 bases between. The CDR3 nucleotides are TGTGCCAGCAGCCTACAGGGAGATGAGCAGTTCTTC. Its translation: CASSLQGDEQFF.

The V and J genes are TRBV11-1 and TRBJ2-7; D possibly uses TRBD1 or TRBD2 (6 bases each). This CDR3 region has 14 residues. The V gene lost 5 bases and the J gene lost 2 bases, with 13 bases spanning the gap. Germline V lookup: CDR1 SGHAT, CDR2 FQDESV (reference sequence). Here the CDR3 reads CASSLGGLPYEQYF. The CDR3 coding sequence is TGTGCCAGCAGCCTAGGGGGGCTCCCCTACGAGCAGTACTTC. Variable domain in full (rest from reference TRBV11-1 and TRBJ2-7): EAEVAQSPRYKITEKSQAVAFWCDPISGHATLYWYRQILGQGPELLVQFQDESVVDDSQLPKDRFSAERLKGVDSTLKIQPAELGDSAMYLCASSLGGLPYEQYFGPGTRLTVT.

The rearrangement joins TRBV7-9 to TRBJ1-6; D is unclear. Trimming took off 6 bases at V and 10 bases at J, with 16 bases between the two ends. Germline V gene sequence: CDR1 SEHNR, CDR2 FQNEAQ (reference sequence). The CDR3 runs to 14 residues. CDR3 sequence reads: CASSPLGDGSPLHF. CDR3 coding DNA: TGTGCCAGCAGTCCCCTCGGAGACGGCTCACCCCTCCACTTT.

Concerning this clone itself: The sample contains more than one DNA sequence encoding this CDR3. V and J are TRBV6-1 and TRBJ1-4, with TRBD1 matching over 9 bases. The CDR3 totals 16 residues. V shed 1 base and J 5 bases; nucleotides not matched to a gene: 5. Germline assignment: CDR1 MNHNS and CDR2 SASEGT. In DNA form, the CDR3 reads TGTGCCAGCAGTGAAGGGTGGGGACAGGGCAATGAAAAACTGTTTTTT. This encodes CASSEGWGQGNEKLFF.

The chain is built from TRBV7-2 and TRBJ2-1; D may be TRBD2 (5 bases). Per germline, CDR1 SGHTA and CDR2 FQGNSA. Trimming shortened V by 4 bases and J by 3 bases, and 13 bases separated the two germline ends. The CDR3 consists of 15 residues. The CDR3 bases are TGTGCCAGCAGCTCTAGCACCCAATACTACAATGAGCAGTTCTTC. Protein: CASSSSTQYYNEQFF.

This clone was seen only once. This chain joins TRBV7-2 and TRBJ1-5; 11 bases are shared with TRBD1. From germline, CDR1 is SGHTA and CDR2 FQGNSA. CDR3 length: 14 amino acids. The V gene end was trimmed by 6 bases and the J gene end by 4 bases; junction bases not matched to a gene: 2. The CDR3, as DNA: TGTGCCAGCAGGGACAGGGGGCTAAATCAGCCCCAGCATTTT. Its protein is CASRDRGLNQPQHF. The entire variable domain, with the rest obtained from reference TRBV7-2 and TRBJ1-5, is as follows: GAGVSQSPSNKVTEKGKDVELRCDPISGHTALYWYRQSLGQGLEFLIYFQGNSAPDKSGLPSDRFSAERTGGSVSTLTIQRTQQEDSAVYLCASRDRGLNQPQHFGDGTRLSIL.

The rearrangement links TRBV4-1 to TRBJ2-3; 11 nucleotides align to TRBD2. This CDR3 has 15 amino acids. Per germline, CDR1 MGHRA and CDR2 YSYEKL. The J segment lost 4 bases and the V segment lost 3 bases, leaving 3 bases of the junction unmatched. CDR3 residues: CASSQSGLAADTQYF. For the CDR3, the DNA is TGCGCCAGCAGCCAGTCGGGACTAGCGGCAGATACGCAGTATTTT.